This section outlines one T cell receptor beta chain sequence together with its context. Its antigen remains unidentified. It was with unique molecular identifiers that the TCRbeta library was prepared. Using its own MiXCR run on the PCR reads, TCRdb lists one record per CDR3 protein. The table includes a few hundred thousand distinct CDR3 sequences, around two fifths detected once. The entry originates in a study of T-cell reconstitution after alpha-beta-depleted transplantation in children. Study-wide results and caveats: For some patients, TCRbeta diversity was high at day 60 because of recipient T cells and thymic progenitors that survived. Newly made T cells mostly supplied T-cell counts and diversity one year after transplant. Roughly two months post-transplant, alpha-beta T cells reportedly originated from several hundred graft clones that had expanded.

Sequenced here: PBMCs, sampled before TCRalphabeta/CD19-depleted stem cell transplant. This clonotype originated in a girl aged 2-10 years with aplastic anemia, due to receive a stem cell transplant.

CDR3 sequence (DNA): TGTGCCAGCAGCCAGGAGCGACAGGGTCCAAACCCCCCCTATGGCTACACCTTC. Translation gives CASSQERQGPNPPYGYTF. The V call is TRBV4-2, the J call TRBJ1-2; 7 nucleotides align to TRBD1. The CDR3 has 18 residues. Unmatched junction bases numbered 17, after V lost 3 bases and J lost 4 bases. Germline V gene sequence: CDR1 LGHNA, CDR2 YNFKEQ.